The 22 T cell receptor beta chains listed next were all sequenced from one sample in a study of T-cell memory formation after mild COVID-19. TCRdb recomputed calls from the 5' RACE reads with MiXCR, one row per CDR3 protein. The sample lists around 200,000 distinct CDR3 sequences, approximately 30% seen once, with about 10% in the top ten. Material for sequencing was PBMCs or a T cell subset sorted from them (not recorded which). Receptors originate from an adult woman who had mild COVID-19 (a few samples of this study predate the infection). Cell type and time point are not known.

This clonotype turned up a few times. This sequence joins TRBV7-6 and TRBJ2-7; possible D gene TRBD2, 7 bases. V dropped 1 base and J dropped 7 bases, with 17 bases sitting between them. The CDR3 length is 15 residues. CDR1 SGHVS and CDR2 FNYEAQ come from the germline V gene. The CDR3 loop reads CASSLGAAGANEQYF. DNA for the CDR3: TGTGCCAGCAGCTTAGGGGCTGCGGGGGCCAATGAGCAGTACTTC. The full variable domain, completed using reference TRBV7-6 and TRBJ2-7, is GAGVSQSPRYKVTKRGQDVALRCDPISGHVSLYWYRQALGQGPEFLTYFNYEAQQDKSGLPNDRFSAERPEGSISTLTIQRTEQRDSAMYRCASSLGAAGANEQYFGPGTRLTVT.

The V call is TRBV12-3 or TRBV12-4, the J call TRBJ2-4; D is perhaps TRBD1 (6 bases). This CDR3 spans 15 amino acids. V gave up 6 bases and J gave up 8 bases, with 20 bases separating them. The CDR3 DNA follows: TGTGCCAGCAGCGACGGACAGTCCATTGTGGACATTCAGTACTTC. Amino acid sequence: CASSDGQSIVDIQYF.

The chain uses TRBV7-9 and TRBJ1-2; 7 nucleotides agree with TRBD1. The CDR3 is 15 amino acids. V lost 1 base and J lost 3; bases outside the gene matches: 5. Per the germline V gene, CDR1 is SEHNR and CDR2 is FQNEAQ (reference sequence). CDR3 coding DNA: TGTGCCAGCAGCTTAGACAGGGGCAGGGACTATGGCTACACCTTC. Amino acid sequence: CASSLDRGRDYGYTF.

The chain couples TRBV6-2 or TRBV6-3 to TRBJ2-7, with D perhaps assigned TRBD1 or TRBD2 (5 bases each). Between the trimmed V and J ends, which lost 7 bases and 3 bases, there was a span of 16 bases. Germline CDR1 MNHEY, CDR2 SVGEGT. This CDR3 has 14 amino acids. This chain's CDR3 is CASTPWGSGYEQYF. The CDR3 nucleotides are TGTGCCAGCACCCCTTGGGGGTCGGGCTACGAGCAGTACTTC.

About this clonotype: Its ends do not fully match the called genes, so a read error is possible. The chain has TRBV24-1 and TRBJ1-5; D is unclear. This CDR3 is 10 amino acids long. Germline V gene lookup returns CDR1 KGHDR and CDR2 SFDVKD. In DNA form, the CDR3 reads TGTGCCACCAGGACGCTACAGTTGGATTTT. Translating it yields CATRTLQLDF.

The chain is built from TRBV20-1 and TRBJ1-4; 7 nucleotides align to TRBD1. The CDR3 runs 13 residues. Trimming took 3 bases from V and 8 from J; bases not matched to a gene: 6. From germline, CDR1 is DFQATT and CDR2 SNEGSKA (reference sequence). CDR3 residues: CSARRQGDEKLFF. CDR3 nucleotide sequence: TGCAGTGCTAGGCGTCAGGGGGACGAAAAACTGTTTTTT.

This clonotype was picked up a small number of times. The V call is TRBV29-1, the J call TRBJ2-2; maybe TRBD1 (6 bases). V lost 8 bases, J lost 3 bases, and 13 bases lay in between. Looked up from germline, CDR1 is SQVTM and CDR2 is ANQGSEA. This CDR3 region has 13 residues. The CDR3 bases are TGCAGCACGTTACAGGGCTACACCGGGGAGCTGTTTTTT. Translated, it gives CSTLQGYTGELFF.

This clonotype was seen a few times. In DNA form, the CDR3 reads TGCGCCAGCAGCTGGTCTAGCGGGGGGATAGCGGTGGCAGATACGCAGTATTTT. The encoded protein is CASSWSSGGIAVADTQYF. The genes are TRBV5-1 and TRBJ2-3; TRBD2 matches at 11 bases. Trimming cost V 3 bases and J 4 bases; bases outside gene matches: 13. CDR1 is SGHRS, CDR2 YFSETQ, per germline. The CDR3 extends over 18 amino acids.

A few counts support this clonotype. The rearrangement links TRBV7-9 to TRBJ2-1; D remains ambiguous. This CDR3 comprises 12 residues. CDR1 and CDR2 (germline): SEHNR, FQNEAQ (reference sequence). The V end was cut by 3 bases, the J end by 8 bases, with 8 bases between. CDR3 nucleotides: TGTGCCAGCAGCTTGGTAATGGATGAGCAGTTCTTC. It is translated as CASSLVMDEQFF. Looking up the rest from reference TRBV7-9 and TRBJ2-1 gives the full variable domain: DTGVSQNPRHKITKRGQNVTFRCDPISEHNRLYWYRQTLGQGPEFLTYFQNEAQLEKSRLLSDRFSAERPKGSFSTLEIQRTEQGDSAMYLCASSLVMDEQFFGPGTRLTVL.

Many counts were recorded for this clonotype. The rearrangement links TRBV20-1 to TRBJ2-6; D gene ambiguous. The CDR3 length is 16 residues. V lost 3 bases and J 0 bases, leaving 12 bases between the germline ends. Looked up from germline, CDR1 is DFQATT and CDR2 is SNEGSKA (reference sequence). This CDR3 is CSASSASRSGANVLTF. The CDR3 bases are TGCAGTGCTAGTTCGGCCAGCCGCTCTGGGGCCAACGTCCTGACTTTC.

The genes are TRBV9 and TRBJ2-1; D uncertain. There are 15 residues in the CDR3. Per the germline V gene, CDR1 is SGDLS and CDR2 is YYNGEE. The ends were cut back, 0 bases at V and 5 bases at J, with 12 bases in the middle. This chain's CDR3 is CASSVAPRQNNEQFF. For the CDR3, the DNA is TGTGCCAGCAGCGTAGCCCCTCGCCAAAACAATGAGCAGTTCTTC.

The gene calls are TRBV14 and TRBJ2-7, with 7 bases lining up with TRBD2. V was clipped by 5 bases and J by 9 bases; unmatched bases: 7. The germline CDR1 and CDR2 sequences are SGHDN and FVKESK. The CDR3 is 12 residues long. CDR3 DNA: TGTGCCAGCAGCAGGAGCGGGGCTTGGCAGTACTTC. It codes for CASSRSGAWQYF.

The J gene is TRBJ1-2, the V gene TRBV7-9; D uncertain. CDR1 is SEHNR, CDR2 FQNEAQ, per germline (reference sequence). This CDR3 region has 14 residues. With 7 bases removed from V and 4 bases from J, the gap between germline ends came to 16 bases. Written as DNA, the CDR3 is TGTGCCAGCACCCAGTTCGAGGGTAGCTATGGCTACACCTTC. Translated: CASTQFEGSYGYTF.

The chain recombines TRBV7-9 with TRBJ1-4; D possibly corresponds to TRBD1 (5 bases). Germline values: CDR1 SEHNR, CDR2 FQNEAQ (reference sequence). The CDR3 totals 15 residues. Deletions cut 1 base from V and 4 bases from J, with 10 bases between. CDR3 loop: CASSLEGTGNEKLFF. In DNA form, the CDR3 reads TGTGCCAGCAGCTTAGAGGGGACTGGTAATGAAAAACTGTTTTTT.

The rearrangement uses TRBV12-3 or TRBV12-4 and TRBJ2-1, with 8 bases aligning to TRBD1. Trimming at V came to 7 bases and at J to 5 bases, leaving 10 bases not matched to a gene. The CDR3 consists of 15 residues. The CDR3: CASTSGTGFDNEQFF. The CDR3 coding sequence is TGTGCCAGCACCTCCGGGACAGGATTTGACAATGAGCAGTTCTTC.

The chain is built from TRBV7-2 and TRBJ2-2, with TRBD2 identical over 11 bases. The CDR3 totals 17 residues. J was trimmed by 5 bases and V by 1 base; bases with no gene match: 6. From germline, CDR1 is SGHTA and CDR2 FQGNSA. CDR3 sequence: CASSLVTSGRRTGELFF. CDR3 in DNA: TGTGCCAGCAGCTTAGTCACTAGCGGGAGACGGACCGGGGAGCTGTTTTTT.

CDR3 bases: TGTGCCAGTAGGGCGATAGGACGGGACACTGAAGCTTTCTTT. This translates into CASRAIGRDTEAFF. The chain has TRBV19 and TRBJ1-1; D not certain. CDR1 and CDR2 (germline): LNHDA, SQIVND (reference sequence). This CDR3 is built from 14 residues. V was cut by 6 bases and J by 3 bases, with 14 bases left in between. Drawing the rest from reference TRBV19 and TRBJ1-1, the complete variable domain is DGGITQSPKYLFRKEGQNVTLSCEQNLNHDAMYWYRQDPGQGLRLIYYSQIVNDFQKGDIAEGYSVSREKKESFPLTVTSAQKNPTAFYLCASRAIGRDTEAFFGQGTRLTVV.

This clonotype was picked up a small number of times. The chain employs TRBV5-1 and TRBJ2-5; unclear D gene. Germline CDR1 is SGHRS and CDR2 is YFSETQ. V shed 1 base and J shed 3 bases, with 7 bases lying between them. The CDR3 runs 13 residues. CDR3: CASSLTPEETQYF. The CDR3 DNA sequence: TGCGCCAGCAGCTTGACCCCCGAAGAGACCCAGTACTTC.

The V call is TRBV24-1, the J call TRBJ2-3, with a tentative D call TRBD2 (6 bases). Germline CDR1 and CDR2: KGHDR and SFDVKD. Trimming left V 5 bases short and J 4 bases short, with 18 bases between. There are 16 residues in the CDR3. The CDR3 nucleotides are TGTGCCACCAGTGCCCCCAGCGGAGGGCCCTCAGATACGCAGTATTTT. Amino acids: CATSAPSGGPSDTQYF.

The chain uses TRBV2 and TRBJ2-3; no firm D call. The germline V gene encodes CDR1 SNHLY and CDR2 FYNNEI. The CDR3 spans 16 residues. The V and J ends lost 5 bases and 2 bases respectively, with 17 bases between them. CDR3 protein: CASSRTPDPHTDTQYF. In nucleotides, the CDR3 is TGTGCCAGCAGTAGGACCCCGGACCCCCACACAGATACGCAGTATTTT.

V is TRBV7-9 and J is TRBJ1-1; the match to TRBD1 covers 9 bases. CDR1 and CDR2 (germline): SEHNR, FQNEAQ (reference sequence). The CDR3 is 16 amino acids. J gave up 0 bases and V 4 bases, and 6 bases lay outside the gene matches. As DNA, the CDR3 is TGTGCCAGCAGCTCGGGACAGGGATCGGTGAACACTGAAGCTTTCTTT. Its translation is CASSSGQGSVNTEAFF.

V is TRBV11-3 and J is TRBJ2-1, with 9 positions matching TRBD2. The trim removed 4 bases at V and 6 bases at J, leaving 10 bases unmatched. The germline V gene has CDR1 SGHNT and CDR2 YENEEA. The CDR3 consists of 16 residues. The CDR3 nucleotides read TGTGCCAGCAGCTCCAGGAGACTAGCGGTAATCAATGAGCAGTTCTTC. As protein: CASSSRRLAVINEQFF.